Listed here is a single TCR beta chain. This CDR3 has 15 amino acids. CDR1 is SGHRS, CDR2 YFSETQ, per germline. Losses at the gene ends were 0 bases for V and 3 bases for J; bases not matched to a gene: 6. While infection was still active, Seattle patients were enrolled and then followed longitudinally. Libraries were prepared by immunoSEQ multiplex PCR; TCRdb keeps only in-frame clonotypes and omits some of them. The sample lists 180,000 or so clones, 75% to 85% occurring once. This sample is part of a study of blood T cell repertoires in COVID-19. The overall study: From the United States, Italy and Spain came samples of acute and convalescent COVID-19.

This TCR was recovered from a woman aged 40 to 49 with COVID-19, enrolled during active disease. The sequencing sample was made of peripheral blood. The gene calls are TRBV5-1 and TRBJ2-7; 7 bases align to TRBD1. CDR3 loop: CASSLAGGKGYEQYF. For the CDR3, the DNA is TGCGCCAGCAGCTTGGCAGGGGGTAAGGGCTACGAGCAGTACTTC. Full variable domain (missing parts from reference TRBV5-1 and TRBJ2-7): KAGVTQTPRYLIKTRGQQVTLSCSPISGHRSVSWYQQTPGQGLQFLFEYFSETQRNKGNFPGRFSGRQFSNSRSEMNVSTLELGDSALYLCASSLAGGKGYEQYFGPGTRLTVT.